Sequencing of this T cell receptor beta chain was carried out in a study of T cell responses to AZD1222 COVID-19 vaccine listed by TCRdb under 2021. Some background on the complete study: AZD1222 recipients whose second dose came at about 4 weeks and those whose second dose came at about 12 weeks were combined into one group, since spike-specific TCR depth and breadth did not differ between the two schedules. TCR sequencing covered fewer than 250 trial participants: approximately 200 given two doses of AZD1222 and 26 given two doses of MenACWY control vaccine. Trial participants were enrolled by age into subgroups of 18-55, 56-69 and 70-plus years, and roughly 150, 30 and 60 TCR-sequenced participants, respectively, were included in these subgroups.

On the study overall, not on this receptor specifically: Epitopes outside the regions mutated in the B.1.351 and B.1.1.7 variants were reportedly recognized by nearly half of the unique spike-specific TCRs. In the small 56-69-year group, the increase in depth fell short of significance, most likely because of low power. Conclusions about previously exposed vaccinees were limited because only a handful of AZD1222 recipients were SARS-CoV-2 seropositive at baseline. After two AZD1222 doses, spike-specific TCR breadth and depth were significantly higher than at day 0 and than in MenACWY recipients. Most participants were white British and females outnumbered males, and the authors suggested that clonal diversity may have been underestimated. Because no day 14 peak-response samples were available, the repertoires could be characterized only after the peak T cell response. The whole spike protein was spanned by vaccine-associated CD4 TCRs, and dominant responses were seen in regions 160-218 and 743-854.

As concerns this clone: Its specific antigen is unknown. No much larger clonotype is one base removed from it; base qualities were not supplied.

Per the publication, the time point label means: baseline before first vaccination. Vaccinee samples were obtained from the UK trials COV001 and COV002, which included a single-blind randomized controlled phase 2/3 trial of AZD1222 (ChAdOx1 nCoV-19) in healthy adults. For TCRbeta chain sequencing, PBMC samples were collected from trial participants at day 0 and at day 28 after the second dose. Reading from cysteine to phenylalanine, the CDR3 counts 15 amino acids. Only CDR3 DNA is held: 45 bases, read in frame from base 1. Trimming takes 2 bases off V and 9 bases off J; junction bases not matched to a gene: 3. CDR1 and CDR2, looked up from the germline V gene (reference sequence), are PRHDT and FYEKMQ. The CDR3 regions of human TCRbeta chains were analyzed by immunosequencing. From the authors' description of their analysis: Repertoire TCRs were checked for matches against a reference library of SARS-CoV-2-specific TCRs that had been generated using the MIRA antigen-specificity platform. Breadth was defined as the fraction of unique TCRs that were SARS-CoV-2-associated. Depth was defined as the fraction of total T cells that were SARS-CoV-2-associated. Each spike-specific TCR was assigned to its reactive spike region and to a CD4 or CD8 class using the MIRA data. Log10-transformed breadth and depth values were compared by one-way ANOVA with Sidak's multiple comparisons tests. TCRdb holds this immuneACCESS table with in-frame rearrangements only. Some clones are missing; in checked studies, unresolved V genes explain under half, and the rest has no known cause. The V and J calls and clone size come from that table; D and trimming were worked out from the DNA. For this sample there are roughly 100,000 clones; around 96% appear just once. About 2.2% of the sample is taken by the ten largest.

The receptor was derived from an adult in good health. The chain links TRBV13 with TRBJ1-6, and TRBD1 matches 11 of the central bases. Here the sequenced sample was peripheral blood, taken on day 0 of AZD1222 vaccination. The CDR3 region reads CASSLWTGGASPLHF. The bases are TGTGCCAGCAGCTTATGGACAGGGGGCGCTTCACCCCTCCACTTT.